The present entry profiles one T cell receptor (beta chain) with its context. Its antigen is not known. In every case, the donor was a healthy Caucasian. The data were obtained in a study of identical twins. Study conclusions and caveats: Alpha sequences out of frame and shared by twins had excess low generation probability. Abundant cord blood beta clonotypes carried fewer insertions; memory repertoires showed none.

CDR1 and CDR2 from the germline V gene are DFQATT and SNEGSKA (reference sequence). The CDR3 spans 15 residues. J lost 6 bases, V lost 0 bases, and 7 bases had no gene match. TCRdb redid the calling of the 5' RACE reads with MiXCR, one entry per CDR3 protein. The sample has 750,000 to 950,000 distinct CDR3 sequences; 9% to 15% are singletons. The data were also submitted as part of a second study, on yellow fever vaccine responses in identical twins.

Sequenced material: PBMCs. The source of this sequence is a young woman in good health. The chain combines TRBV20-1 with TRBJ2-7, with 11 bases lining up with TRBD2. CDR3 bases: TGCAGTGCTAGAGATGAGGGACTAGCGGAGCGCGAGCAGTACTTC. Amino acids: CSARDEGLAEREQYF.